Below, one TCR beta chain is given with its context. This clone came up once. This clone's antigen is unknown. Per-base quality was not reported, and no clone a single base away is much larger than it. The CDR3 spans 13 residues, from the cysteine through the phenylalanine. Left in the record is the CDR3 DNA by itself, 39 bases read in frame from the first base. According to the germline V gene, CDR1 reads KGHSH and CDR2 reads LQKENI. Trimming at the junction amounts to 7 bases on V and 11 bases on J, and the germline ends lie 20 bases apart. The library relied on the immunoSEQ multiplex PCR assay. The clones in this table, taken by TCRdb from immuneACCESS, are in-frame only. Not every clone is retained; where verified, under half of the shortfall comes from an unresolved V gene, and the cause of the rest is unknown. In all, the sample holds some 100,000 clones, and more than 80% of those were seen once. The ten biggest clones cover 1% to 1.5% of the sample.

These data belong to a study of T cell changes during pregnancy in multiple sclerosis (dated by TCRdb to about 2019). Turning to the overall study: In women with multiple sclerosis, the researchers looked at how the T cell repertoire shifted as pregnancy progressed.

The chain was built from TRBV18 and TRBJ1-1, and perhaps TRBD1 as D gene, on 5 matching bases. The receptor comes from a female donor with multiple sclerosis, enrolled in a pregnancy study. Sequenced material: peripheral blood, taken in the second trimester of pregnancy. The DNA is TGTGCCAGCTGCGAGGACATGCGGGATTCGGCTTTCTTT. This translates into CASCEDMRDSAFF.